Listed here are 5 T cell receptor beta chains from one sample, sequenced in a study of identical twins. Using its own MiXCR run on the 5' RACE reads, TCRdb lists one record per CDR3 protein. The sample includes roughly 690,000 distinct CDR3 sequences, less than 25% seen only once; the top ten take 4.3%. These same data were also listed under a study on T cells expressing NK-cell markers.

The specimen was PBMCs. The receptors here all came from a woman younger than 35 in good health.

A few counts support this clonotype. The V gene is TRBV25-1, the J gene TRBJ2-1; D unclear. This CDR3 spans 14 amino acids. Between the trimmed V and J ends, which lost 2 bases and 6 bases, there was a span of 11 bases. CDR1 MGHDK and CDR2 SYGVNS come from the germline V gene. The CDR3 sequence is CASSEQLGSNEQFF. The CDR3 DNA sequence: TGTGCCAGCAGTGAACAGTTAGGCAGCAATGAGCAGTTCTTC.

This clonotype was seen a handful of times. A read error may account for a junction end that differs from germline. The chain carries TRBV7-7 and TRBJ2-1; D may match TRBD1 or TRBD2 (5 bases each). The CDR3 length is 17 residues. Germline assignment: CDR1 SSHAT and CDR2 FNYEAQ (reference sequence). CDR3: CASSFGRGGRTYNEQFF. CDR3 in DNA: TGTGCTAGCAGCTTTGGTCGGGGCGGTAGGACCTACAATGAGCAGTTCTTC.

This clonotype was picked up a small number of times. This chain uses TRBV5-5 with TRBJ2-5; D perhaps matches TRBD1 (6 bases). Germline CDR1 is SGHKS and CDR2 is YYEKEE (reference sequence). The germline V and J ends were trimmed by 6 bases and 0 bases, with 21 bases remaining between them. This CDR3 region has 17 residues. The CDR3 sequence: CASTVDRARGNQETQYF. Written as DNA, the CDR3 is TGTGCCAGCACGGTAGATAGGGCCAGGGGAAACCAAGAGACCCAGTACTTC.

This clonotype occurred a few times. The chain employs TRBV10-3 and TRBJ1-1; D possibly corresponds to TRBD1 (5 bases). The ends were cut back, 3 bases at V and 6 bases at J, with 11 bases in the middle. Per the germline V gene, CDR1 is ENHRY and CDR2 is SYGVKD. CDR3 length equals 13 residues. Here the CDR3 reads CAISDTGRAEAFF. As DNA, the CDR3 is TGTGCCATCAGTGATACGGGCAGGGCTGAAGCTTTCTTT.

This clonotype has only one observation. The CDR3 sequence is CAIGRNNEQFF. The CDR3 DNA reads TGTGCCATCGGAAGGAACAATGAGCAGTTCTTC. J is TRBJ2-1 and V is TRBV10-3, with D uncertain. The germline V gene encodes CDR1 ENHRY and CDR2 SYGVKD. V shed 8 bases and J shed 5 bases, with 7 bases lying between them. The CDR3 loop spans 11 amino acids.